This T cell receptor beta chain emerged from a study of cytomegalovirus exposure and HLA in healthy donors. Study-wide background: The 95 to 150 validation repertoires used a platform that matched the one used for the approximately 670 first-cohort repertoires, as a later analysis reported.

Here immunoSEQ multiplex PCR was the method, and the copy in TCRdb shows in-frame clones only, minus some. The repertoire holds over 200,000 clones, 80% to 90% seen once, with 2.5% to 3.5% in the top ten. A note on this clone: Its target is unknown.

General study points: In vitro work confirmed that a few CMV-associated chains recognize CMV antigens. The study flagged some 180 TCR beta chains as cytomegalovirus-associated.

Donors were drawn from the approximately 120-subject validation cohort, separate from the 666-subject first cohort. Germline V lookup: CDR1 KGHSH, CDR2 LQKENI. The CDR3 runs to 14 residues. Trimming cost V 4 bases and J 5 bases; bases outside gene matches: 6. The chain joins TRBV18 to TRBJ2-5; 8 bases align to TRBD1. The TCR was taken from a woman between 18 and 29 years old in good health and CMV-seronegative. The sample comprised PBMCs. CDR3 protein: CASSLDRGLETQYF. CDR3 nucleotide sequence: TGTGCCAGCTCACTCGACAGGGGATTGGAGACCCAGTACTTC.